The T cell receptor beta chain described here comes from a study of OX40 agonist ivuxolimab in advanced cancers. Regarding the complete study: Ivuxolimab, which targeted the costimulatory receptor OX40 (CD134), was an agonistic, fully human IgG2 monoclonal antibody. Three dose-escalation patients achieved partial responses, one with hepatocellular carcinoma and two with cutaneous melanoma. Of the approximately 53 patients in dose escalation, about 20 had hepatocellular carcinoma, about 15 had melanoma, 9 had renal cell carcinoma and 9 had head and neck cancer. Intravenous ivuxolimab was administered to patients every 2 weeks at six dose levels: 0.01, 0.1, 0.3, 1.5, 3 and 10 mg/kg. The point of sequencing TCRbeta in the periphery was to test whether ivuxolimab changed TCR sequence diversity and drove clonal T-cell expansion. The paper reports the monotherapy dose-escalation portion (N = 52 patients) of the phase I ivuxolimab trial. In the dose-escalation cohort, over 65% of patients were male, and the mean age was about 55 years, with a range of about 23 to 90. Patients were allowed to have had prior anti-PD-1, anti-PD-L1 or anti-CTLA-4 therapy, and 30% to 40% of the dose-escalation patients had been treated with checkpoint inhibitors.

The germline V gene (reference sequence) specifies GTSNPN as CDR1 and SVGIG as CDR2. The CDR3 numbers 12 residues from cysteine through phenylalanine. The only DNA kept is the CDR3, 36 bases in frame from the first base. V is reduced by 1 base and J by 7 bases, leaving a spacing of 11 bases between them. To sequence the TCRbeta CDR3 region, genomic DNA was isolated from the sorted cells. The immunoSEQ Assay was used for sequencing of TCRbeta CDR3 regions. TCRdb mirrors the immuneACCESS table, restricted to in-frame sequences. Some clones are absent from its copies; in checked studies, under half trace to an unresolved V gene, and the reason for the others is unknown. Within this sample are roughly 60,000 clones, with 80% to 90% of them counted one time only. The ten largest account for roughly 4.5% of the sample. The paper's findings and limits, for the study overall: Which antigens the clonally expanded peripheral T cells were specific for was not determined. At doses from 0.1 to 3.0 mg/kg, clonal expansion was seen in both CD4+ and CD8+ blood T cells between baseline and week 6. In the 0.1-3.0 mg/kg groups, partial responders had among the lowest normalized peripheral clonal expansion, particularly in CD8+ T cells. Low levels of normalized T-cell clonal expansion were also seen in some patients who did not respond. After ivuxolimab, expanded clones were on average more numerous among CD8+ T cells than among CD4+ T cells.

The trial excluded patients who had a history of autoimmune disease or were on systemic immunosuppression. In every dose cohort, peripheral blood was drawn for TCR sequencing at baseline, cycle 4 day 1, and cycle 7 day 1. The samples were taken from a phase I, first-in-human, multicenter, open-label dose-escalation trial of ivuxolimab. Adults with locally advanced or metastatic head and neck squamous cell, hepatocellular, melanoma or renal cell carcinoma were enrolled in the trial. Before TCR sequencing, CD4+ and CD8+ T cells were separately sorted from peripheral blood. Concerning this clone itself: Its target antigen remains unknown. No much larger clone exists at a distance of one base, and base qualities are not known.

This chain joins TRBV30 to TRBJ2-7, with TRBD1 tentatively as D gene (6 bases match). This clonotype was obtained from an adult with an advanced solid tumor such as melanoma, head and neck, liver or kidney cancer. The sequenced sample was CD4+ or CD8+ T cells sorted from blood, obtained in a trial of the OX40 agonist ivuxolimab. The nucleotide sequence reads TGTGCCTGGAGTGGACAGGTGGGGGAGCAGTACTTC. Translated, it reads CAWSGQVGEQYF.